The clone carrying this TCR beta chain was seen a single time. The antigen is undetermined. This sample is drawn from a study of graft-versus-host responses after intestinal transplantation. The table came from immunoSEQ multiplex PCR; TCRdb's copy has only in-frame clones and leaves some out. Of about 110,000 clones listed, around 93% are singletons. V lost 3 bases to trimming and J lost 0 bases, with 15 bases between them. There are 17 residues in the CDR3. Germline CDR1 and CDR2: MNHNS and SASEGT. This rearrangement joins TRBV6-1 to TRBJ2-1; TRBD2 is a possible D gene (5 bases). This sequence originates from a human donor who received an intestinal transplant. The sequences come from unstimulated CD8+ T cells sorted from spleen or lymph node cells, collected before intestinal transplant. The CDR3 spells CASSEGRRLFSYNEQFF. CDR3 nucleotides: TGTGCCAGCAGTGAGGGGAGAAGACTATTCTCCTACAATGAGCAGTTCTTC.